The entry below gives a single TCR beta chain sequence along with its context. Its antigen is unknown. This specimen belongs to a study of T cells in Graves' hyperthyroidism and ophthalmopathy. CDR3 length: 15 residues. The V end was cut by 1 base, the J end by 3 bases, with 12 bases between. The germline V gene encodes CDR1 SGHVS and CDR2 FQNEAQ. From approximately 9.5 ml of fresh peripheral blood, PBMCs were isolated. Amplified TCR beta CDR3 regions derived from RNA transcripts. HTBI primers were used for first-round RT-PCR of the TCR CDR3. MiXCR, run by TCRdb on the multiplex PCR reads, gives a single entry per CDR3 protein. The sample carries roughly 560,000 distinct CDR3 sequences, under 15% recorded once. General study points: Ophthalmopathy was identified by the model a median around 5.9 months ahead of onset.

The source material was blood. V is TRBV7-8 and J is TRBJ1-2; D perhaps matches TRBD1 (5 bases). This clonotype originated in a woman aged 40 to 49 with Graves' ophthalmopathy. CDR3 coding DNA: TGTGCCAGCAGCTTAGGAGGCGGAGGGGACTATGGCTACACCTTC. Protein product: CASSLGGGGDYGYTF.